This T cell receptor beta chain was captured in a study of blood T cell repertoires in COVID-19. Study background: Samples taken during acute and convalescent COVID-19 were collected in the United States, Italy and Spain.

Libraries were prepared by immunoSEQ multiplex PCR; TCRdb keeps only in-frame clonotypes and omits some of them. The repertoire holds 250,000 to 300,000 clones, with around 90% as singletons. In germline, CDR1 is SGHDN, CDR2 FVKESK. The CDR3 consists of 15 residues. V gave up 1 base and J gave up 6 bases, with 15 bases separating them. Participant age was about 18 to 89 years, and participants resided in around 24 US areas. Participant-given clinical history determined each cohort assignment. What the recovered Cohort 3 donors had was two negative PCRs, clearance, or symptom resolution. J is TRBJ1-1 and V is TRBV14; weak D call: TRBD1 (6 bases). The sequenced material came from PBMCs or T cells enriched from blood (not recorded which). This TCR was recovered from a woman aged 40 to 50 who had recovered from COVID-19. The CDR3 reads CASSQVRGIFAEAFF. DNA for the CDR3: TGTGCCAGCAGCCAAGTAAGGGGGATATTCGCTGAAGCTTTCTTT. The entire variable domain, with the rest obtained from reference TRBV14 and TRBJ1-1, is as follows: EAGVTQFPSHSVIEKGQTVTLRCDPISGHDNLYWYRRVMGKEIKFLLHFVKESKQDESGMPNNRFLAERTGGTYSTLKVQPAELEDSGVYFCASSQVRGIFAEAFFGQGTRLTVV.